This passage covers 2 T cell receptor beta chains from one sample sequenced in a study of T cells in Graves' hyperthyroidism and ophthalmopathy. RNA transcripts yielded amplified TCR beta CDR3 regions. HTBI primers drove first-round RT-PCR of the TCR CDR3. TCRdb analysed the multiplex PCR reads with MiXCR anew, one entry per CDR3 protein. The sample lists under 700,000 distinct CDR3 sequences; around 17% were seen once. Sequenced sample: blood. All receptors derive from a woman aged 18-29 years with Graves' hyperthyroidism.

This clonotype occurred a few times. The CDR3 protein is CASSLDSGRVTDTQYF. CDR3 nucleotides: TGTGCCAGCAGCTTAGATAGCGGGAGGGTTACAGATACGCAGTATTTT. V is TRBV7-9 and J is TRBJ2-3, with TRBD2 identical over 11 bases. The CDR3 is 16 residues long. Germline CDR1 SEHNR, CDR2 FQNEAQ (reference sequence). Trimming removed 1 base from V and 3 bases from J; junction bases left unmatched: 3.

A remark on this clonotype: The CDR3 carries no conserved terminal phenylalanine or tryptophan, so it likely arises from a read error. The V and J genes are TRBV25-1 and TRBJ1-5, with D perhaps matching TRBD1 (5 bases). V lost 3 bases to trimming and J lost 6 bases, with 12 bases between them. This CDR3 region has 14 residues. Germline V gives CDR1 MGHDK, CDR2 SYGVNS. The CDR3 protein is CASSDRWGSQPQHL. The CDR3 DNA reads as TGTGCCAGCAGTGATCGGTGGGGGAGTCAGCCCCAGCATCTT.